Each of the 11 T cell receptor beta chains below was sequenced from the same sample in a study of T cell responses to AZD1222 COVID-19 vaccine. Measured with immunoSEQ multiplex PCR; TCRdb has only the in-frame clones, and not every one. There are about 130,000 clones in the sample; roughly 92% occur only once, and 5% to 6.5% lies in the top ten. Material: peripheral blood, obtained on day 0 of AZD1222 vaccination. The receptors derive from an adult in good health.

The rearrangement joins TRBV5-8 to TRBJ2-4; D gene ambiguous. Trimming stripped 0 bases from V and 1 base from J, with 2 bases between. Looked up from germline, CDR1 is SGHTS and CDR2 is YDEGEE. This CDR3 has 13 amino acids. CDR3 DNA sequence: TGTGCCAGCAGCTTGGTGGCCAAAAACATTCAGTACTTC. The encoded protein is CASSLVAKNIQYF.

The CDR3 bases are TGTGCCAGCAGCTTAGCAGGCACGTACTATGGCTACACCTTC. Translation gives CASSLAGTYYGYTF. The chain combines TRBV7-8 with TRBJ1-2; D gene ambiguous. With 0 bases removed from V and 3 bases from J, the gap between germline ends came to 8 bases. CDR1 SGHVS and CDR2 FQNEAQ come from the germline V gene. This CDR3 has 14 residues.

The chain links TRBV29-1 to TRBJ1-1, with unresolved D. V was shortened by 7 bases and J by 7 bases, with 16 bases between the two germline ends. Germline lookup yields CDR1 SQVTM and CDR2 ANQGSEA. The CDR3 covers 12 residues. The chain's CDR3 is CSALGGWDEAFF. The DNA of the CDR3 is TGCAGCGCTTTAGGCGGGTGGGATGAAGCTTTCTTT.

The chain uses TRBV7-9 and TRBJ1-1; tentatively, D is TRBD1 (6 bases). The CDR3 is 13 residues long. Germline V lookup: CDR1 SEHNR, CDR2 FQNEAQ (reference sequence). V was clipped by 4 bases and J by 6 bases, with 12 bases between them. The CDR3 region has the DNA TGTGCCAGCAGCTCGGGGGAGGGGGCTGAAGCTTTCTTT. As protein: CASSSGEGAEAFF.

This rearrangement joins TRBV5-1 to TRBJ2-7; 7 positions agree with TRBD1. With 0 bases clipped from V and 2 bases from J, the junction kept 2 bases outside the gene matches. The germline V gene encodes CDR1 SGHRS and CDR2 YFSETQ. CDR3 length equals 14 residues. CDR3 coding DNA: TGCGCCAGCAGCTTGGTGCAGGGGGCCTACGAGCAGTACTTC. Protein: CASSLVQGAYEQYF.

The chain uses TRBV28 and TRBJ1-6; TRBD1 is a possible D gene (5 bases). V lost 4 bases, J lost 6 bases, and 10 bases lay in between. The CDR3 consists of 14 residues. Germline lookup yields CDR1 MDHEN and CDR2 SYDVKM. The CDR3 here is CASSSGDSNSPLHF. CDR3 nucleotide sequence: TGTGCCAGCAGTTCGGGGGATTCTAATTCACCCCTCCACTTT.

This clone was seen only a few times. The chain is built from TRBV30 and TRBJ1-2, with a weak D call TRBD1 (5 bases). This CDR3 has 15 residues. V was pared by 5 bases and J by 7 bases, with 23 bases between. In germline, CDR1 is GTSNPN, CDR2 SVGIG (reference sequence). Here the CDR3 DNA reads TGTGCCTGGGGTAACAGCCAAGGGGAGCTCCTTGGCTACACCTTC. Its protein is CAWGNSQGELLGYTF.

This clone was counted once. V usage is TRBV28 and J usage is TRBJ2-1; tentatively, D is TRBD2 (5 bases). V lost 3 bases and J lost 6, with 9 bases in between. Germline values: CDR1 MDHEN, CDR2 SYDVKM. The CDR3 covers 13 residues. This CDR3 is CASSFRLTNEQFF. For the CDR3, the DNA is TGTGCCAGCAGTTTCAGACTAACCAATGAGCAGTTCTTC.

Regarding this clone: Other DNA sequences of this sample code for an identical CDR3. The rearrangement links TRBV3-1 (or the pseudogene TRBV3-2) to TRBJ2-3; D remains unclear. CDR1 and CDR2 from the germline V gene are LGHDT and YNNKEL (reference sequence). There are 14 residues in the CDR3. V lost 0 bases and J lost 0, with 4 bases in between. CDR3 DNA sequence: TGTGCCAGCAGCCAAGATCCTAGCACAGATACGCAGTATTTT. It encodes CASSQDPSTDTQYF.

J is TRBJ1-1 and V is TRBV23-1; 9 nucleotides align to TRBD1. TRBV23-1 is an ORF, with its function uncertain. Trimming took 2 bases from V and 1 from J; bases not matched to a gene: 5. CDR3 length: 16 amino acids. The CDR3 loop reads CASSQRTGDKNTEAFF. CDR3 nucleotides: TGCGCCAGCAGTCAAAGGACAGGGGATAAGAACACTGAAGCTTTCTTT.

The chain is built from TRBV6-5 and TRBJ2-4; D not certain. Trimming shortened V by 6 bases and J by 0 bases, and 9 bases separated the two germline ends. This CDR3 has 14 residues. Germline V gene sequence: CDR1 MNHEY, CDR2 SVGAGI. The CDR3 nucleotides are TGTGCCAGCAGCACCTTGCTAGCCAAAAACATTCAGTACTTC. It is translated as CASSTLLAKNIQYF.